The clone carrying this T cell receptor beta chain was seen just once. Some clones are missing from TCRdb's copy, which holds only in-frame ones; the method was immunoSEQ multiplex PCR. Altogether roughly 240,000 clones are present, approximately 86% being singletons, with the ten largest covering roughly 3%. V lost 3 bases to trimming and J lost 0 bases; unmatched junction nucleotides: 12. CDR1 SGDLS and CDR2 YYNGEE come from the germline V gene. The CDR3 covers 18 residues. This record belongs to a study of blood T cell repertoires in COVID-19. Sequencing input: peripheral blood. This TCR was recovered from a woman between 25 and 40 years old who had recovered from COVID-19. J is TRBJ1-1 and V is TRBV9; 9 bases line up with TRBD1. The DNA of the CDR3 is TGTGCCAGCAGCGAACCGTCTCCGGGACAGGGAATGAACACTGAAGCTTTCTTT. Amino acid sequence: CASSEPSPGQGMNTEAFF.